This T cell receptor beta chain was found in a study of T cells after yellow fever vaccination. The study's findings and limits: Subsequent to the booster, the majority of primary-vaccination clones reappeared (under 98% CD4, 88% CD8).

Between the trimmed V and J ends, which lost 5 bases and 6 bases, there was a span of 16 bases. The CDR3 consists of 14 residues. This clonotype was seen ten or more times. Its antigen is unknown. MiXCR, applied by TCRdb to the 5' RACE reads, yields one record per CDR3 protein. The sample gives around 150,000 distinct CDR3 sequences, around 7.2% of which show up once; over 2% is in the top ten. The source of this sequence is a man younger than 35 who received the YFV17D yellow fever vaccine. Material: CD4+ T cells sorted from PBMCs, obtained more than 4 days after the first yellow fever vaccination. This chain uses TRBV12-3 or TRBV12-4 with TRBJ1-2; weak D call: TRBD1 (5 bases). The CDR3 sequence: CASSPQSGHDGYTF. The CDR3 DNA reads TGTGCCAGCAGTCCCCAATCGGGGCACGATGGCTACACCTTC.